The rows below give T cell receptor beta chains drawn from one sample of a study of identical twins. Each CDR3 protein is one row after TCRdb ran MiXCR on the 5' RACE reads. Of under 400,000 distinct CDR3 sequences listed, 7% to 9.5% are singletons. Sample: naive T cells sorted from blood. Receptor source: a woman between 45 and 65 years old in good health. Both conserved end residues are part of each CDR3.

V,length,CDR3
TRBV10-3,13,CAVRASENNEQFF
TRBV12-3/TRBV12-4,15,CASSLGAGGEFRQFF
TRBV3-1,16,CASSPMVRDHTDTQYF
TRBV27,17,CASALPSGGWGANVLTF
TRBV11-2,17,CASSLGLGQRYTGELFF
TRBV5-1,17,CASSLALTSGATDTQYF
TRBV15,19,CATSAVPGLAGGYTDTQYF
TRBV20-1,14,CSATPFDNDNEQFF
TRBV14,12,CASSRGINEQFF
TRBV9,15,CASSPRLAGVAEQYF
TRBV3-1,13,CASSQGWSYEQYF
TRBV3-1,15,CASSQGPSGYNEQFF
TRBV4-1,14,CASSPPTSRGKLFF
TRBV7-9,14,CASPHTGDPYEQYF
TRBV29-1,12,CSVDSLWYGYTF
TRBV6-4,16,CASSPTGRLPPYEQYF
TRBV10-2,14,CASHRDYTDNEQFF
TRBV4-2,16,CASSQDGRASYNEQFF
TRBV18,10,CASSSPDRTF
TRBV6-5,15,CASSRGTSGRDTQYF
TRBV4-1,15,CASSQPPKNTGELFF
TRBV20-1,13,CSARTGGAYGYTF
TRBV10-1,13,CASRGQVNTEAFF
TRBV27,16,CASSLLGTSGRIEQFF
TRBV29-1,17,CSVFPPGTGGVADTQYF
TRBV6-5,14,CASSYVLAGDTQYF